This TCR beta chain is from a study of Graves' ophthalmopathy and Graves' hyperthyroidism (dated by TCRdb to the late 2010s). Background for the entire study: Peripheral blood was collected at initial diagnosis, before any treatment. The study used signatures of the TCR beta repertoire to tell Graves' ophthalmopathy apart from Graves' hyperthyroidism and to predict which patients would progress to ophthalmopathy. In total, 135 blood samples were TCR-sequenced: 43 ophthalmopathy, 75 hyperthyroidism and some 17 hyperthyroidism-to-ophthalmopathy patients. A discovery set of 90 to 100 patients (43 ophthalmopathy, 55 to 60 stable hyperthyroidism) was enrolled to explore V-J signatures distinguishing ophthalmopathy from hyperthyroidism. In several hyperthyroidism patients, the T-cell repertoires found in thyroid tissue were compared with those found in blood. For independent validation, a separate cohort was made up of roughly 19 hyperthyroidism patients plus 17 patients who later progressed from hyperthyroidism to ophthalmopathy. Following sample collection, hyperthyroidism patients were given methimazole at a starting dose of 30 mg daily, and ophthalmopathy patients were given high-dose intravenous methylprednisolone. The study at large found these results: In validation, the model predicted ophthalmopathy progression with 70.59% sensitivity and 72.22% specificity; roughly 11 predicted patients were CT-confirmed with GO in a median of roughly 6.8 months. The 13-signature model separated ophthalmopathy from stable hyperthyroidism with approximately 90% sensitivity and around 81% specificity in cross-validation, and 80%/75% in the test set. No statistical method was used to set the sample size in advance, and the investigators knew which group each participant was assigned to. Among expanded thyroid clonotypes with frequency above 0.001, most also showed up in blood, which suggests that blood repertoires may reflect the thyroid immune response.

With regard to this clonotype: This clone's antigen is unknown. No clone much larger than this one lies a single base away; base qualities are absent.

The CDR3 sequence holds 15 residues, the cysteine and phenylalanine included. Only CDR3 DNA is held: 45 bases, read in frame from base 1. A distance of 13 bases separates the germline ends of V and J, which lose 1 base and 3 bases respectively. The germline V gene yields SGHAT for CDR1 and FQNNGV for CDR2. Patients with ophthalmopathy had moderately to severely active disease, with a Clinical Activity Score of 3 or more, a NOSPECS grade of 4 or more, and a disease duration of less than 3 months. Anyone with other autoimmune diseases, uncontrolled infections, pregnancy or lactation was excluded from the study. Diagnosis relied on clinical symptoms, serum thyroxine, TRAb, thyroid ultrasound and orbital computed tomography. Ficoll-Paque density gradient centrifugation was used to isolate PBMCs from approximately 10 ml of fresh peripheral blood. Trizol reagent was used to extract the total RNA, and its quality was then checked on an Agilent 2100 Bioanalyzer.

For repertoire sequencing, TCR beta CDR3 regions were amplified from RNA transcripts. The first round was an RT-PCR using HTBI primers with the Qiagen OneStep RT-PCR kit, and this first round was followed by a second-round multiplex PCR, then size selection and purification. Sequencing of the libraries was carried out on an Illumina HiSeq2000 in paired-end mode with 100 bp reads. Per the authors' processing: SOAPnuke was used for read processing, and reads with adapters, uncalled bases, a mean Phred below 15, or no exact constant-primer or identifier match were discarded. COPE v1.2.5 was used to merge high-quality paired reads. Unique nucleotide sequences were defined as clonotypes and aligned to IMGT TRB V, D and J references using MiTCR v1.1. The analysis was limited to V-J combinations with a frequency above 0.0001, which together covered approximately 99% of the repertoires. A TCR clonal expansion and chaos score per V-J combination was defined as the ratio of F50 clonal expansion to chaos observed in the TCRdist matrix. Welch's t-statistics and random forest were used to reduce features to 13 V-J combinations, which were fed into a naive Bayes classifier. Thyroid-blood repertoire similarity was quantified with the Morisita-Horn index. TCRdb trimmed public reads at Q25 via fastp, called clones via MiXCR and kept in-frame beta chains. CDR3 protein sequences are deduplicated, and each keeps its most common genes and DNA. TCRdb, not the original authors, processed these V and J calls. The sample table records 650,000 to 900,000 distinct CDR3 sequences; 40% of these occur just once. The ten largest account for roughly 46% of the sample.

The V and J genes are TRBV11-2 and TRBJ2-7; the D gene lacks a confident call. The specimen sequenced was peripheral blood. The source is an adult man with Graves' ophthalmopathy. The sequenced DNA is TGTGCCAGCAGCTTAGCCGGGTCCCTAAGCTACGAGCAGTACTTC. It is translated as CASSLAGSLSYEQYF.